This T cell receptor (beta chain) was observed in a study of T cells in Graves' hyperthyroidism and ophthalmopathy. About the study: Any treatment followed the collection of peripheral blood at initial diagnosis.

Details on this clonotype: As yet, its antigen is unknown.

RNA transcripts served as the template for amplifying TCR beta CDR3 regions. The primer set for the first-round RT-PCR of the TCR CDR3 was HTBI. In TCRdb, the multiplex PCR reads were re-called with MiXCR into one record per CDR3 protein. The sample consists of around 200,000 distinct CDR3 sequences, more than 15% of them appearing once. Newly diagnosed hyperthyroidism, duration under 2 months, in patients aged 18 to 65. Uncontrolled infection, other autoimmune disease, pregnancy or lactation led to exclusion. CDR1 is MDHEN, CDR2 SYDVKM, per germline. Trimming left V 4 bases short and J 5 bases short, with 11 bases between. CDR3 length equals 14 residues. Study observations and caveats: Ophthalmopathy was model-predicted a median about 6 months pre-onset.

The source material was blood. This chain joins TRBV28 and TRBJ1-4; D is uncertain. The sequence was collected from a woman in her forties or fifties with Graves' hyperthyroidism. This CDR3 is CASSSPHGNEKLFF. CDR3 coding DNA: TGTGCCAGCAGTTCCCCCCACGGGAATGAAAAACTGTTTTTT.